This TCR beta chain was captured in a study of T-cell reconstitution after alpha-beta-depleted transplantation in children. Study-level findings and limits: The authors attributed T-cell counts and diversity one year after transplant mostly to newly produced T cells. Alpha-beta T cells present about two months after transplant were reported to originate from several hundred expanded graft clones. Recipient T cells and thymic progenitors that survived were the source of the high TCRbeta diversity seen at day 60 in some patients.

This sample's TCRbeta library carried unique molecular identifier barcodes. TCRdb fed the PCR reads into MiXCR, producing one record per CDR3 protein. The data contain about 58,000 distinct CDR3 sequences, 44% of them singletons. Of note for this clonotype: The antigen is not known.

V was clipped by 6 bases and J by 2 bases; unmatched bases: 9. The CDR3 is 15 amino acids. Germline values: CDR1 MNHEY, CDR2 SMNVEV (reference sequence). Sequenced here: PBMCs, mostly from graft donor cells, sampled 360 days after TCRalphabeta/CD19-depleted stem cell transplant. The source of this sequence is a male patient younger than 18 who had a stem cell transplant for acute lymphoblastic leukemia, so the T cells may come from the graft donor. V gene TRBV27 combines with J gene TRBJ2-5, with 7 bases aligning to TRBD1. The CDR3 sequence is CASRKDRWGQETQYF. The DNA of the CDR3 is TGTGCCAGCAGAAAGGACAGGTGGGGTCAAGAGACCCAGTACTTC.